The rows below give T cell receptor beta chains drawn from one sample of a study of OX40 agonist ivuxolimab in advanced cancers. Some clones are missing from TCRdb's copy, which holds only in-frame ones; the method was immunoSEQ multiplex PCR. The sample records about 31,000 clones, roughly 82% being singletons. Sequencing was performed on CD4+ or CD8+ T cells sorted from blood, taken in a trial of the OX40 agonist ivuxolimab. The source is an adult with an advanced solid tumor such as melanoma, head and neck, liver or kidney cancer. CDR3s include the opening cysteine and the closing phenylalanine or tryptophan. The order of the fields is D gene, J gene, V gene, clone size, CDR3 protein, CDR3 DNA. The D gene is left open where the match is weak. Rows give clone size only sometimes, using once, few, many, or a class for an expanded clone.

>-|TRBJ2-2|TRBV9|-
CASSVVWNTGELFF
TGTGCCAGCAGCGTAGTTTGGAACACCGGGGAGCTGTTTTTT
>TRBD1|TRBJ2-7|TRBV5-1|-
CASSLGQAVTYEQYF
TGCGCCAGCAGCCTCGGACAGGCCGTGACCTACGAGCAGTACTTC
>-|TRBJ2-1|TRBV5-4|-
CASSSLRGEQFF
TGTGCCAGCAGCAGCCTAAGGGGAGAGCAGTTCTTC
>-|TRBJ1-4|TRBV6-1|-
CASTLQRLNEKLFF
TGTGCCAGCACTCTACAGAGACTTAATGAAAAACTGTTTTTT
>-|TRBJ2-5|TRBV18|-
CASSTLTGEGTQYF
TGTGCCAGCTCAACACTCACAGGGGAGGGGACCCAGTACTTC
>-|TRBJ1-1|TRBV6-6|-
CASSYSEGNTEAFF
TGTGCCAGCAGTTACTCGGAGGGGAACACTGAAGCTTTCTTT
>-|TRBJ2-7|TRBV5-1|-
CASSKDPDYEQYF
TGCGCCAGCAGCAAGGACCCAGACTACGAGCAGTACTTC
>TRBD2|TRBJ2-5|TRBV7-2|once
CASSLRLAGTETQYF
TGTGCCAGCAGCCTCCGACTAGCGGGAACAGAGACCCAGTACTTC
>TRBD1|TRBJ2-3|TRBV10-1|-
CASSEHRGHNTQYF
TGCGCCAGCAGTGAACACAGGGGGCATAATACGCAGTATTTT
>TRBD1|TRBJ1-3|TRBV4-3|-
CASSQDAGGGPGNTIYF
TGCGCCAGCAGCCAAGACGCAGGGGGAGGGCCTGGAAACACCATATATTTT
>TRBD2|TRBJ2-7|TRBV7-8|-
CASSPSGNEQYF
TGTGCCAGCAGCCCGAGCGGGAACGAGCAGTACTTC
>-|TRBJ2-7|TRBV12-5|-
CASGLGQDGGYEQYF
TGTGCTAGTGGTTTGGGACAAGATGGGGGCTACGAGCAGTACTTC
>-|TRBJ1-6|TRBV5-6|-
CASSLGWGNSPLHF
TGTGCCAGCAGCTTGGGATGGGGTAATTCACCCCTCCACTTT
>-|TRBJ1-3|TRBV7-9|-
CASSTTGIGNTIYF
TGTGCCAGCAGCACTACAGGGATTGGAAACACCATATATTTT
>TRBD1|TRBJ1-1|TRBV9|-
CASSARQGLNTEAFF
TGTGCCAGCAGCGCCCGACAGGGGCTGAACACTGAAGCTTTCTTT
>-|TRBJ2-5|TRBV2|-
CASSGEGSRETQYF
TGTGCCAGCAGTGGCGAAGGGTCCCGCGAGACCCAGTACTTC
>-|TRBJ2-5|TRBV7-2|-
CASSLARLKQETQYF
TGTGCCAGCAGCTTAGCGCGGCTAAAACAAGAGACCCAGTACTTC
>TRBD1|TRBJ2-7|TRBV5-1|-
CASGDSYYSYEQYF
TGCGCCAGCGGGGACAGTTATTACTCCTACGAGCAGTACTTC
>TRBD1|TRBJ1-3|TRBV2|-
CASSKEVTGAGNTIYF
TGTGCCAGCAGTAAAGAGGTTACAGGGGCTGGAAACACCATATATTTT
>TRBD1|TRBJ1-5|TRBV5-4|-
CASSLAGDRGTAAQHF
TGTGCCAGCAGCTTGGCCGGGGACAGGGGCACCGCGGCCCAGCATTTT
>-|TRBJ2-4|TRBV28|-
CASSWTETKNIQYF
TGTGCCAGCAGTTGGACAGAAACAAAAAACATTCAGTACTTC
>-|TRBJ1-2|TRBV7-2|-
CASSLTISGVYGYTF
TGTGCCAGCAGCTTAACCATCTCAGGGGTCTATGGCTACACCTTC
>-|TRBJ2-7|TRBV27|-
CASSLGVAGHYEQYF
TGTGCCAGCAGTTTAGGGGTCGCGGGGCACTACGAGCAGTACTTC
>TRBD1|TRBJ1-2|TRBV2|few
CATRGTGGDFGGYTF
TGTGCCACTAGAGGGACAGGGGGTGATTTTGGTGGCTACACCTTC
>-|TRBJ2-7|TRBV28|once
CASSLVLERGEQYF
TGTGCCAGCAGTTTAGTACTAGAGAGGGGGGAGCAGTACTTC
>TRBD1|TRBJ1-5|TRBV5-6|-
CASSRGQAGNQPQHF
TGTGCCAGCAGCCGGGGACAGGCCGGCAATCAGCCCCAGCATTTT
>TRBD1|TRBJ1-5|TRBV7-2|-
CASSLLGTGGTNQPQHF
TGTGCCAGCAGCTTATTAGGGACAGGGGGAACGAACCAGCCCCAGCATTTT
>TRBD1|TRBJ1-1|TRBV7-8|-
CASSLDRGSDTEAFF
TGTGCCAGCAGCTTGGACAGGGGATCGGACACTGAAGCTTTCTTT
>-|TRBJ2-5|TRBV7-2|few
CASSLLGAGRETQYF
TGTGCCAGCAGCCTACTCGGGGCAGGGAGAGAGACCCAGTACTTC
>-|TRBJ2-7|TRBV5-1|-
CASSLRPHEQYF
TGCGCCAGCAGCTTGCGACCTCACGAGCAGTACTTC
>TRBD2|TRBJ2-1|TRBV18|-
CASSPWGGSRNNEQFF
TGTGCCAGCTCACCATGGGGGGGGTCTCGTAACAATGAGCAGTTCTTC
>TRBD2|TRBJ2-1|TRBV7-9|-
CASSLSSGAYNEQFF
TGTGCCAGCAGCTTGTCTAGCGGAGCCTACAATGAGCAGTTCTTC
>-|TRBJ2-7|TRBV5-1|few
CASSPYTSREQYF
TGCGCCAGCAGCCCATACACGAGTCGCGAGCAGTACTTC
>-|TRBJ1-1|TRBV7-2|-
CASSLGGSGSRHEAFF
TGTGCCAGCAGCTTAGGCGGCTCGGGAAGCAGACATGAAGCTTTCTTT
>-|TRBJ2-1|TRBV18|-
CASSRQEGRKNNEQFF
TGTGCCAGCTCACGGCAGGAGGGAAGAAAAAACAATGAGCAGTTCTTC
>TRBD2|TRBJ2-2|TRBV13|-
CASSAGLALAGELFF
TGTGCCAGCTCCGCGGGACTAGCTTTGGCCGGGGAGCTGTTTTTT
>TRBD1|TRBJ1-1|TRBV6-5|-
CASNRQGRTEAFF
TGTGCCAGCAACAGACAGGGAAGGACTGAAGCTTTCTTT